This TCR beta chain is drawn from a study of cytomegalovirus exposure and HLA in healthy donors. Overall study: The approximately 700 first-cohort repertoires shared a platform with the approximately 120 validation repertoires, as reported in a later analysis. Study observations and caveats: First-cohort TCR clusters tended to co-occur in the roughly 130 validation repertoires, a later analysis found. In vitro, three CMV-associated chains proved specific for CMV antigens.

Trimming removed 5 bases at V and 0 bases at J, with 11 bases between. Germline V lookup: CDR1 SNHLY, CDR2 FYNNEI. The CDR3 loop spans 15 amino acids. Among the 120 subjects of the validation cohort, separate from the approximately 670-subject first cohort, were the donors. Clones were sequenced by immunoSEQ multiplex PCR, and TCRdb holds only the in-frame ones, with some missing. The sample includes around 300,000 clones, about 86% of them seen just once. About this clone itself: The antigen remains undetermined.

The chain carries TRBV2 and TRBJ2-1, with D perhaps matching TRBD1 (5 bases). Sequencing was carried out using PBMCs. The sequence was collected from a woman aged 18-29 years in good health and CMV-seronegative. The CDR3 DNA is TGTGCCAGCAGTAAGGACACGAGCTCCTACAATGAGCAGTTCTTC. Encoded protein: CASSKDTSSYNEQFF.